The clone carrying this T cell receptor (beta chain) showed up many times. Antigen: not known. The CDR3 runs to 13 residues. Trimming took 3 bases from V and 1 from J, leaving 9 bases between them. The germline V gene encodes CDR1 SQVTM and CDR2 ANQGSEA. This sample was included in a study of blood T cells in healthy people across ages. Isolation of PBMCs gave at least 7 million cells per sample. A sample-barcoded 5' primer and a J-beta primer mix were used in a second PCR of roughly 6 to 11 cycles. TCRdb itself ran the 5' RACE reads through MiXCR, one entry per CDR3 protein. The sample has about 670,000 distinct CDR3 sequences, about 43% seen once. Study-wide findings and caveats: Compared with aged donors, long-lived donors showed fewer expanded clones, suggesting selection. Per million T cells, TCR beta diversity dropped roughly linearly as age increased.

The sequenced sample was blood. The sequence was obtained from a man older than 75 in good health. The chain links TRBV29-1 to TRBJ2-5; D unresolved. The CDR3 region has the DNA TGCAGCGTTGAGAAAGTGTTCCAAGAGACCCAGTACTTC. It encodes CSVEKVFQETQYF.